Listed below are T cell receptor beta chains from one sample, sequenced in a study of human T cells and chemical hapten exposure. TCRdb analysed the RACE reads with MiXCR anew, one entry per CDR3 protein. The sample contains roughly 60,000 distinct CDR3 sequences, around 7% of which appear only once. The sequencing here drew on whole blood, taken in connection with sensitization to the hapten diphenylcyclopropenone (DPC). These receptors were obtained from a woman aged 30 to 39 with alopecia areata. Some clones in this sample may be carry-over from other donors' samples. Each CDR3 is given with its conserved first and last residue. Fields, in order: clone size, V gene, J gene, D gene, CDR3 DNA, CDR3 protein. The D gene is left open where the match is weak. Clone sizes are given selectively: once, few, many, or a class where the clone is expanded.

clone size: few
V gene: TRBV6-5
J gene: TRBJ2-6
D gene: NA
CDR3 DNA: TGTGCCAGCAGTTACGACGGGAACACTGGGGCCAACGTCCTGACTTTC
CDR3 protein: CASSYDGNTGANVLTF

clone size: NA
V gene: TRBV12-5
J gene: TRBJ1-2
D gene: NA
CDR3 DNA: TGTGCTAGTGGTTTGGTCGGAAACTATGGCTACACCTTC
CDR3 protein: CASGLVGNYGYTF

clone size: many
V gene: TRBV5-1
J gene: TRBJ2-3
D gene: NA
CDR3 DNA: TGCGCCAGCAGCTCGACACGAAGCACAGATACGCAGTATTTT
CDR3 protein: CASSSTRSTDTQYF

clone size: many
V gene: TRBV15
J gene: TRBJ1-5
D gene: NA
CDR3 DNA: TGTGCCACCAGCAGAGATCGGGGGCGCCGGCAGCCCCAGCATTTT
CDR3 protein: CATSRDRGRRQPQHF

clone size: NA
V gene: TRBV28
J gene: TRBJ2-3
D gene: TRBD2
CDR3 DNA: TGTGCCAGCAGCCGACTAGCGGGGGCCACAGGTACGCAGTATTTT
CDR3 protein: CASSRLAGATGTQYF

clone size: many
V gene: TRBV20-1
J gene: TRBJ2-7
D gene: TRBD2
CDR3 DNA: TGCAGTGCTAGTGAGGGACTAGCGGTTACCTACGAGCAGTACTTC
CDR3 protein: CSASEGLAVTYEQYF

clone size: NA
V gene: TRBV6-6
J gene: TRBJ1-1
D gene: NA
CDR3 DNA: TGTGCCAGCAGTTACCCCCAGGGGCGGGGGAATTGGAACACTGAAGCTTTCTTT
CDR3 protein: CASSYPQGRGNWNTEAFF

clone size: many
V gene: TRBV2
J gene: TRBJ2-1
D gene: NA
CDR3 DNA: TGTGCCAGCAGTTTTGGCCCTGGGGTTTGGGAGCAGTTCTTC
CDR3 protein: CASSFGPGVWEQFF

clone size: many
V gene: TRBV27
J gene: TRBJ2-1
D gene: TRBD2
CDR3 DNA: TGTGCCAGCAGTTTAAGACCCCCTGGGGTAGCGGGGATCCTTTCCTACAATGAGCAGTTCTTC
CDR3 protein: CASSLRPPGVAGILSYNEQFF

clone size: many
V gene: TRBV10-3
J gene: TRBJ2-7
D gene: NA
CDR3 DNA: TGTGCCATCAGGGAAGGGCACGAGCAGTACTTC
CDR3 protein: CAIREGHEQYF

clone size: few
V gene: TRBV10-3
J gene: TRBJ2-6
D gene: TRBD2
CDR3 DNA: TGTGCCACCGGGACTAGCGGGGAGTCTGGGGCCAACGTCCTGACTTTC
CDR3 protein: CATGTSGESGANVLTF

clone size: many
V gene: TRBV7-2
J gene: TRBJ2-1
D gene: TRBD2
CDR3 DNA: TGTGCCAGCAGCCCGCCAGCGGGGGGGCGCGATGAGCAGTTCTTC
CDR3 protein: CASSPPAGGRDEQFF

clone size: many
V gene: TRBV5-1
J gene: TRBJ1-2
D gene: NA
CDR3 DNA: TGCGCCAGCAGCTTGGAGGGCTATGGCTACACCTTC
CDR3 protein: CASSLEGYGYTF

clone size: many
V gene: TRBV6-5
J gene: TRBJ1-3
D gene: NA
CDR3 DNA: TGTGCCAGCAGTTACTCGATTGGGGACGGAAGATACACCATATATTTT
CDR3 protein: CASSYSIGDGRYTIYF

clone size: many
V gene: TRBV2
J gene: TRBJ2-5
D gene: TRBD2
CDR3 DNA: TGTGCCAGCATCCGCACCAGGACTAGCGGGGGTGCGGGCCAAGAGACCCAGTACTTC
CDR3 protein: CASIRTRTSGGAGQETQYF

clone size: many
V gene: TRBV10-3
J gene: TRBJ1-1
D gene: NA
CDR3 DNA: TGTGCCATCAGTGTTACCGGGACAAACACTGAAGCTTTCTTT
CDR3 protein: CAISVTGTNTEAFF

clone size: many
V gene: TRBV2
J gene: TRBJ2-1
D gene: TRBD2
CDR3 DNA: TGTGCCAGCAGTGGGCCTAGCGGGGCCCCGGGGTTCTTC
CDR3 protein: CASSGPSGAPGFF

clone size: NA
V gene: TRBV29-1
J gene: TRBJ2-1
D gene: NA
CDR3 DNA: TGCAGCGTCCTAAGGCCCGGGGGCAATGAGCAGTTCTTC
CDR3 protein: CSVLRPGGNEQFF

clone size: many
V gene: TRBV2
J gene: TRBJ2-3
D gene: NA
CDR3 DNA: TGTGCCAGCAGTGAAGCGCAGGACCGCCCTAGCACAGATACGCAGTATTTT
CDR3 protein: CASSEAQDRPSTDTQYF

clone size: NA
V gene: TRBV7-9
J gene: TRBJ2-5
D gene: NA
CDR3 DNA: TGTGCCAGCAGCAAGCAGCCGGGGGGCCGAACACGTGAAGAGACCCAGTACTTC
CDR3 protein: CASSKQPGGRTREETQYF

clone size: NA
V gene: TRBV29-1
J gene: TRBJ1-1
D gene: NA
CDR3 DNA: TGCAGCGTTCGCTCGACAGGACCTGAAGCTTTCTTT
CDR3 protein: CSVRSTGPEAFF

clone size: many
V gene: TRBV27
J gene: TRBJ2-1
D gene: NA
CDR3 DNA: TGTGCCAGCAGTATTCAGACAGACTCGGGACCAAAGTTCTTC
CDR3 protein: CASSIQTDSGPKFF

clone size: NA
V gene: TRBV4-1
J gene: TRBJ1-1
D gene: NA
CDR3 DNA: TGCGCCAGCAGCCAAGACAAGGGGCCGAACACTGAAGCTTTCTTT
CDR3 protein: CASSQDKGPNTEAFF